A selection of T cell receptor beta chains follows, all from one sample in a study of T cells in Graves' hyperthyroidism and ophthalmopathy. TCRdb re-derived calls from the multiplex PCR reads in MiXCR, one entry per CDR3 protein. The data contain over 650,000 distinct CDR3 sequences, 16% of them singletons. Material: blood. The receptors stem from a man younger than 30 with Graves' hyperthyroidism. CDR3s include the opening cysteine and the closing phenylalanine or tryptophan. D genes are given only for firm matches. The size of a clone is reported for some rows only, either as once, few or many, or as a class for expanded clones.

CDR3 DNA: TGTGCCAGCAGTTTGCATAGCGGGGGGGGAGATACGCAGTATTTT
CDR3 protein: CASSLHSGGGDTQYF
V gene: TRBV12-3/TRBV12-4
clone size: many
J gene: TRBJ2-3
D gene: TRBD2

CDR3 DNA: TGTGCCTGGAGTCTTGGGGCCAACGTCCTGACTTTC
CDR3 protein: CAWSLGANVLTF
V gene: TRBV30
clone size: few
J gene: TRBJ2-6
D gene: NA

CDR3 DNA: TGTGCCAGTAGTATAGAAGCGGGAGCGCACAATGAGCAGTTCTTC
CDR3 protein: CASSIEAGAHNEQFF
V gene: TRBV19
clone size: many
J gene: TRBJ2-1
D gene: TRBD2

CDR3 DNA: TGTGCCAGCAGCCAAGATCTGAGACTTGACACCGGGGAGCTGTTTTTT
CDR3 protein: CASSQDLRLDTGELFF
V gene: TRBV3-1
clone size: few
J gene: TRBJ2-2
D gene: NA

CDR3 DNA: TGTGCCAGCAGTTTTGACAGAGTGCCGTACTTC
CDR3 protein: CASSFDRVPYF
V gene: TRBV28
clone size: few
J gene: TRBJ2-7
D gene: NA

CDR3 DNA: TGTGCCAGCAGTTTAGACGGTAACCAAGAGACCCAGTACTTC
CDR3 protein: CASSLDGNQETQYF
V gene: TRBV12-3/TRBV12-4
clone size: NA
J gene: TRBJ2-5
D gene: NA

CDR3 DNA: TGTGCCAGCAGCAATCCCCTGGGGACCACAGATACGCAGTATTTT
CDR3 protein: CASSNPLGTTDTQYF
V gene: TRBV6-2/TRBV6-3
clone size: NA
J gene: TRBJ2-3
D gene: NA

CDR3 DNA: TGTGCCAGCAGCTTAGTCCCCGCGGGAGCTCGGGATGAGCAGTTCTTC
CDR3 protein: CASSLVPAGARDEQFF
V gene: TRBV7-2
clone size: few
J gene: TRBJ2-1
D gene: TRBD2

CDR3 DNA: TGTGCCAGCAGTTTAACCGGGTTTAATACGCAGTATTTT
CDR3 protein: CASSLTGFNTQYF
V gene: TRBV27
clone size: once
J gene: TRBJ2-3
D gene: NA

CDR3 DNA: TGCGCCAGCAGCTTGTGGGACTACTCTTACGAGCAGTACTTC
CDR3 protein: CASSLWDYSYEQYF
V gene: TRBV5-1
clone size: many
J gene: TRBJ2-7
D gene: TRBD2

CDR3 DNA: TGTGCCAGCAGTCGCCAAGCCCCCGACGGGTACTACGAGCAGTACTTC
CDR3 protein: CASSRQAPDGYYEQYF
V gene: TRBV2
clone size: many
J gene: TRBJ2-7
D gene: NA

CDR3 DNA: TGTGCCAGCAGTTTAAAACTAGCGGCAGGGACAGATACGCAGTATTTT
CDR3 protein: CASSLKLAAGTDTQYF
V gene: TRBV12-3/TRBV12-4
clone size: NA
J gene: TRBJ2-3
D gene: TRBD2

CDR3 DNA: TGTGCCGGCAGACCCGGACTAGCGGGACCAGATACGCAGTATTTT
CDR3 protein: CAGRPGLAGPDTQYF
V gene: TRBV7-3
clone size: few
J gene: TRBJ2-3
D gene: TRBD2

CDR3 DNA: TGTGCCAGCAGCTCGACGATCTCCTACGAGCAGTACTTC
CDR3 protein: CASSSTISYEQYF
V gene: TRBV7-3
clone size: many
J gene: TRBJ2-7
D gene: NA

CDR3 DNA: TGTGCCAGCAGTCAGCTAATGGACACAGATACGCAGTATTTT
CDR3 protein: CASSQLMDTDTQYF
V gene: TRBV12-3/TRBV12-4
clone size: NA
J gene: TRBJ2-3
D gene: NA

CDR3 DNA: TGTGCCAGCAGCTCTAAAGGGGCGTCGAGGACGCAGTATTTT
CDR3 protein: CASSSKGASRTQYF
V gene: TRBV5-4
clone size: few
J gene: TRBJ2-3
D gene: NA

CDR3 DNA: TGTGCCAGCAGTCCCCGGGGGAGTAGCAATCAGCCCCAGCATTTT
CDR3 protein: CASSPRGSSNQPQHF
V gene: TRBV6-2/TRBV6-3
clone size: many
J gene: TRBJ1-5
D gene: NA

CDR3 DNA: TGTGCCAGCATCCCTTCGTTTTGGGCCTCGAACACCGGGGAGCTGTTTTTT
CDR3 protein: CASIPSFWASNTGELFF
V gene: TRBV12-3/TRBV12-4
clone size: NA
J gene: TRBJ2-2
D gene: NA

CDR3 DNA: TGTGCCAGCAGCCAAGTCATTTCTTCGGGAGGAGATGGCTACACCTTC
CDR3 protein: CASSQVISSGGDGYTF
V gene: TRBV3-1
clone size: many
J gene: TRBJ1-2
D gene: NA

CDR3 DNA: TGTGCCACCAGTGATGCCCGGTTAGGGCAAAGCAATCAGCCCCAGCATTTT
CDR3 protein: CATSDARLGQSNQPQHF
V gene: TRBV24-1
clone size: NA
J gene: TRBJ1-5
D gene: NA

CDR3 DNA: TGTGCCAGCAGTTACTCGTTCCAAGGTGAGCAGTTCTTC
CDR3 protein: CASSYSFQGEQFF
V gene: TRBV6-6
clone size: few
J gene: TRBJ2-1
D gene: NA

CDR3 DNA: TGTGCCAGCAGCGTGGGACAGGGAGGCTACAATGAGCAGTTCTTC
CDR3 protein: CASSVGQGGYNEQFF
V gene: TRBV7-9
clone size: few
J gene: TRBJ2-1
D gene: TRBD1

CDR3 DNA: TGTGCCAGCCATGACAGAAATTCACCCCTCCACTTT
CDR3 protein: CASHDRNSPLHF
V gene: TRBV2
clone size: few
J gene: TRBJ1-6
D gene: NA

CDR3 DNA: TGTGCCAGCAGCGTAGGACCCGTGGGGACTAGGTCCTACGAGCAGTACTTC
CDR3 protein: CASSVGPVGTRSYEQYF
V gene: TRBV9
clone size: few
J gene: TRBJ2-7
D gene: TRBD2

CDR3 DNA: TGTGCCAGCAGCCCGAGGGATCTCCAAGAGACCCAGTACTTC
CDR3 protein: CASSPRDLQETQYF
V gene: TRBV18
clone size: many
J gene: TRBJ2-5
D gene: NA

CDR3 DNA: TGTGCCAGCAGCCAAAGAGGCCTAGCGGGAGCGCAAGAGACCCAGTACTTC
CDR3 protein: CASSQRGLAGAQETQYF
V gene: TRBV14
clone size: NA
J gene: TRBJ2-5
D gene: TRBD2

CDR3 DNA: TGTGCCGGCAGTTCCCCGTGGCAGACCTGGGCCCCTGGAAACACCATATATTTT
CDR3 protein: CAGSSPWQTWAPGNTIYF
V gene: TRBV28
clone size: once
J gene: TRBJ1-3
D gene: NA

CDR3 DNA: TGTGCCAGTAGTAATATGTACCGGACGGACTACTATGGCTACACCTTC
CDR3 protein: CASSNMYRTDYYGYTF
V gene: TRBV19
clone size: few
J gene: TRBJ1-2
D gene: NA

CDR3 DNA: TGTGCCAGCAGCTCAAGGGGTTGGGAGCAGTACTTC
CDR3 protein: CASSSRGWEQYF
V gene: TRBV7-2
clone size: NA
J gene: TRBJ2-7
D gene: NA

CDR3 DNA: TGTGCCAGCAGCCCACGGGACTGGGATGAGCAGTTCTTC
CDR3 protein: CASSPRDWDEQFF
V gene: TRBV11-1
clone size: many
J gene: TRBJ2-1
D gene: NA

CDR3 DNA: TGTGCCAGCAGCCATCTGCTAGCCTTCCCCTCCTACAATGAGCAGTTCTTC
CDR3 protein: CASSHLLAFPSYNEQFF
V gene: TRBV3-1
clone size: few
J gene: TRBJ2-1
D gene: NA

CDR3 DNA: TGTGCCAGCAGTCCGAAGCGCGGAGCTAACACAGATACGCAGTATTTT
CDR3 protein: CASSPKRGANTDTQYF
V gene: TRBV27
clone size: many
J gene: TRBJ2-3
D gene: NA

CDR3 DNA: TGTGCCAGCAGTTACGGACTAGGTTCCTACAATGAGCAGTTCTTC
CDR3 protein: CASSYGLGSYNEQFF
V gene: TRBV27
clone size: few
J gene: TRBJ2-1
D gene: TRBD2

CDR3 DNA: TGTGCCAGCAGTCCCGGGAGGATTCAGCCCCAGCATTTT
CDR3 protein: CASSPGRIQPQHF
V gene: TRBV6-1
clone size: many
J gene: TRBJ1-5
D gene: NA

CDR3 DNA: TGTGCCAGCAGCCTCGGCTCGGGACACACCAAAGAGACCCAGTACTTC
CDR3 protein: CASSLGSGHTKETQYF
V gene: TRBV9
clone size: NA
J gene: TRBJ2-5
D gene: NA

CDR3 DNA: TGTGCCAGCTCACCACGACGACGGGACAGGGGCCAGCCTGAAGCTTTCTTT
CDR3 protein: CASSPRRRDRGQPEAFF
V gene: TRBV18
clone size: many
J gene: TRBJ1-1
D gene: TRBD1

CDR3 DNA: TGCAGTGCCACAGGGGGAACTGAAGCTTTCTTT
CDR3 protein: CSATGGTEAFF
V gene: TRBV20-1
clone size: many
J gene: TRBJ1-1
D gene: TRBD1

CDR3 DNA: TGTGCCAGCAGTTTGGAGGGGAACTCTCCCTCCTACGAGCAGTACTTC
CDR3 protein: CASSLEGNSPSYEQYF
V gene: TRBV28
clone size: few
J gene: TRBJ2-7
D gene: NA

CDR3 DNA: TGTGCCCCTACTAGCGGGACGGCACACAATGAGCAGTTCTTC
CDR3 protein: CAPTSGTAHNEQFF
V gene: TRBV28
clone size: NA
J gene: TRBJ2-1
D gene: TRBD2

CDR3 DNA: TGTGCCAGCAGCTTAAGTCGAGACAGATACAATGAGCAGTTCTTC
CDR3 protein: CASSLSRDRYNEQFF
V gene: TRBV11-3
clone size: few
J gene: TRBJ2-1
D gene: NA

CDR3 DNA: TGTGCCAGCTCACCACTGGCTTCTGGGACAGATACGCAGTATTTT
CDR3 protein: CASSPLASGTDTQYF
V gene: TRBV18
clone size: few
J gene: TRBJ2-3
D gene: NA

CDR3 DNA: TGTGCCAGCAGGTTTACCGGGACTAGGGAAGCCGGGGAGCTGTTTTTT
CDR3 protein: CASRFTGTREAGELFF
V gene: TRBV7-9
clone size: NA
J gene: TRBJ2-2
D gene: TRBD2

CDR3 DNA: TGTGCCAGCAGCGGGGGCTTAGCGGGGACGAAAGGACTACCCTACGAGCAGTACTTC
CDR3 protein: CASSGGLAGTKGLPYEQYF
V gene: TRBV7-9
clone size: NA
J gene: TRBJ2-7
D gene: TRBD2

CDR3 DNA: TGCGCCAGCAGCCACTTAGGGGGCCCAGGCTCTGAAGCTTTCTTT
CDR3 protein: CASSHLGGPGSEAFF
V gene: TRBV4-1
clone size: NA
J gene: TRBJ1-1
D gene: TRBD1

CDR3 DNA: TGTGCCAGCGGTACAACCACCTACAATGAGCAGTTCTTC
CDR3 protein: CASGTTTYNEQFF
V gene: TRBV2
clone size: many
J gene: TRBJ2-1
D gene: NA

CDR3 DNA: TGTGCCACCAGTGATTTGCACAGAGATACGCAGTATTTT
CDR3 protein: CATSDLHRDTQYF
V gene: TRBV24-1
clone size: few
J gene: TRBJ2-3
D gene: NA

CDR3 DNA: TGTGCCAGCAGCTTAGATACAGGGAGGATCAACGAGCAGTACTTC
CDR3 protein: CASSLDTGRINEQYF
V gene: TRBV11-2
clone size: NA
J gene: TRBJ2-7
D gene: NA

CDR3 DNA: TGTGCCAGCACCCTTCGGTACTCTGGGGCCAACGTCCTGACTTTC
CDR3 protein: CASTLRYSGANVLTF
V gene: TRBV27
clone size: few
J gene: TRBJ2-6
D gene: NA

CDR3 DNA: TGTGCCAGCAGCGGAGTCGACAGGACGAACACTGAAGCTTTCTTT
CDR3 protein: CASSGVDRTNTEAFF
V gene: TRBV7-2
clone size: many
J gene: TRBJ1-1
D gene: NA

CDR3 DNA: TGCGCCAGCAGAGCTAAATCCCGGACTAGCACCTACAATGAGCAGTTCTTC
CDR3 protein: CASRAKSRTSTYNEQFF
V gene: TRBV5-1
clone size: many
J gene: TRBJ2-1
D gene: TRBD2

CDR3 DNA: TGTGCCAGCAGAAATGAGGCTAGCGGGAGTACCGGCACCGGGGAGCTGTTTTTT
CDR3 protein: CASRNEASGSTGTGELFF
V gene: TRBV2
clone size: NA
J gene: TRBJ2-2
D gene: TRBD2

CDR3 DNA: TGTGCCAGCAGTGGGACAGGGGGATTTCAGCCCCAGCATTTT
CDR3 protein: CASSGTGGFQPQHF
V gene: TRBV2
clone size: many
J gene: TRBJ1-5
D gene: TRBD1

CDR3 DNA: TGTGCCAGTAGTAGGTACGGGGGGAGCAATCAGCCCCAGCATTTT
CDR3 protein: CASSRYGGSNQPQHF
V gene: TRBV19
clone size: NA
J gene: TRBJ1-5
D gene: NA

CDR3 DNA: TGCGTCAGCAGCCCAGGGACGTATACTCTCGAGCAGTACTTC
CDR3 protein: CVSSPGTYTLEQYF
V gene: TRBV4-1
clone size: NA
J gene: TRBJ2-7
D gene: NA

CDR3 DNA: TGTGCCAGCAGCGTAAGAGTTGGAGGTAGCACAGATACGCAGTATTTT
CDR3 protein: CASSVRVGGSTDTQYF
V gene: TRBV9
clone size: few
J gene: TRBJ2-3
D gene: NA